The clone carrying this T cell receptor beta chain was observed many times. Its antigen is unidentified. Germline CDR1 and CDR2: SGHDT and YYEEEE. Trimming left V 0 bases short and J 6 bases short, with 12 bases between. This CDR3 region has 14 residues. At least 3 on the Clinical Activity Score was recorded for ophthalmopathy patients, who also had NOSPECS grade at least 4 and duration under 3 months. The authors took PBMCs from 10 ml fresh peripheral blood. The entry originates in a study of T cells in Graves' hyperthyroidism and ophthalmopathy. Study details: Peripheral blood samples were taken at initial diagnosis, prior to any treatment. Overall study findings and caveats: Most expanded thyroid clonotypes above 0.001 also appeared in blood.

Researchers amplified the TCR beta CDR3 regions from RNA transcripts. Carried out on the TCR CDR3, a first-round RT-PCR used the HTBI primer set. From the multiplex PCR reads, TCRdb called clonotypes with MiXCR, one entry per CDR3 protein. Seen here are about 590,000 distinct CDR3 sequences, more than 13% observed once, and the top ten hold roughly 7.1%. The chain couples TRBV5-6 to TRBJ1-1; D perhaps matches TRBD1 (5 bases). Sequencing was performed on blood. The receptor was isolated from a woman under 30 with Graves' ophthalmopathy. This CDR3 reads CASSLGPGDPEAFF. The DNA for the CDR3 is TGTGCCAGCAGCTTGGGGCCTGGGGACCCTGAAGCTTTCTTT.